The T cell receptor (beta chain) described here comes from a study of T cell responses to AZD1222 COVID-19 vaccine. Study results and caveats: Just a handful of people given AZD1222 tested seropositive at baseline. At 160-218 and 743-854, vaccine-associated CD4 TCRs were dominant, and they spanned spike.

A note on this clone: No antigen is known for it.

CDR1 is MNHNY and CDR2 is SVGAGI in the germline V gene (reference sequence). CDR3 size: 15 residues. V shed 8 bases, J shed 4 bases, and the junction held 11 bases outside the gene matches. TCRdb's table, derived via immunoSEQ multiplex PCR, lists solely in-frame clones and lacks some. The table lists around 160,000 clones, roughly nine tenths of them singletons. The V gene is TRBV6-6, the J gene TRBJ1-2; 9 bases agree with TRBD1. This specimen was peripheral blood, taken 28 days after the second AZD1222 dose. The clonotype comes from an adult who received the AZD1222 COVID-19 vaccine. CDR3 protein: CASHTGTGPLYGYTF. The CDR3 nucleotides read TGTGCCAGCCACACCGGGACAGGGCCTCTCTATGGCTACACCTTC.